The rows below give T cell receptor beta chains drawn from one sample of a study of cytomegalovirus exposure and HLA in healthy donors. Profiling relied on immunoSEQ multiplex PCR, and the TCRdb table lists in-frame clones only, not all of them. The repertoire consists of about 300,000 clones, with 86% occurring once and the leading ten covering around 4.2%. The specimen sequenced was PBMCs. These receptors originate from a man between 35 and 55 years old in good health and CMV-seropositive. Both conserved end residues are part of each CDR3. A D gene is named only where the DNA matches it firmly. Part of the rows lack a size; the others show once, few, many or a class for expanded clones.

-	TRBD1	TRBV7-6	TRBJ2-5	TGTGCCAGCAGCTTCACAGGGGTCCAAGAGACCCAGTACTTC	CASSFTGVQETQYF
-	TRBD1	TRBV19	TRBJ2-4	TGTGCCAGTACCAATGGACAGGGCAGGGCCAAAAACATTCAGTACTTC	CASTNGQGRAKNIQYF
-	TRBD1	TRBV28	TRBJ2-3	TGTGCCAGCAGGGCTAGAGGACAGGGATGGACAGATACGCAGTATTTT	CASRARGQGWTDTQYF
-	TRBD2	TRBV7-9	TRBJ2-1	TGTGCCAGCAGCGCTAGCGGGAGTTACAATGAGCAGTTCTTC	CASSASGSYNEQFF
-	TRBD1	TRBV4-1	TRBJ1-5	TGCGCCAGCAGCCAAGCGACAGGGACGGATCAGCCCCAGCATTTT	CASSQATGTDQPQHF
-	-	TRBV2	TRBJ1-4	TGTGCCAGCAGTCAACAGGGCCCAACTAATGAAAAACTGTTTTTT	CASSQQGPTNEKLFF
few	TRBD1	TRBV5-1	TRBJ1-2	TGCGCCAGCAGCCCGGGACAGGGCCATGGCTACACCTTC	CASSPGQGHGYTF
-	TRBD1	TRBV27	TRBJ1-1	TGTGCCAGCAGTCATCGGGACAGGGGACCCGACACTGAAGCTTTCTTT	CASSHRDRGPDTEAFF
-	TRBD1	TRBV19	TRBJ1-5	TGTGCCAGTAGTGGCCTCGGACAGGGCTCCAATCAGCCCCAGCATTTT	CASSGLGQGSNQPQHF
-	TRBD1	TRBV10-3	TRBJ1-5	TGTGCCATCAGTGAAGTTCAGGGGCAGGGGGCACATCAGCCCCAGCATTTT	CAISEVQGQGAHQPQHF
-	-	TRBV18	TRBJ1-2	TGTGCCAGCTCACCACCCACGGTATATGGCTACACCTTC	CASSPPTVYGYTF
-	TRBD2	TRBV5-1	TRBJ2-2	TGCGCCAGCAGCGCGAGACTAGCGAGTTCGAACACCGGGGAGCTGTTTTTT	CASSARLASSNTGELFF
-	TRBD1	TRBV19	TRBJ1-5	TGTGCCAGTAGTATGGCCGGGACAGCTAATAGCAATCAGCCCCAGCATTTT	CASSMAGTANSNQPQHF
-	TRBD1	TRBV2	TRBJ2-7	TGTGCCAGCAATCAGGGGGCTAGTGGGTTCGAGCAGTACTTC	CASNQGASGFEQYF